This note documents a single TCR beta chain sequence. The target antigen is unknown. Using immunoSEQ multiplex PCR, the repertoire was profiled, and TCRdb retains in-frame clones only, with some absent. The sample holds about 56,000 clones, around 98% seen once. The germline V gene encodes CDR1 MDHEN and CDR2 SYDVKM. The CDR3 is 15 residues long. Trimming took 3 bases from V and 1 from J; bases not matched to a gene: 2. The source of the sample is a study of siplizumab effects on memory and regulatory T cells. Study-wide points: Memory T cells appeared less diverse than naive cells, which seemed to contribute substantially to alloresponse. Of the alloreactive clones, only a minor fraction mapped to unstimulated subsets.

The gene calls are TRBV28 and TRBJ2-1, with 8 bases lining up with TRBD2. The sequenced material came from naive CD8+ T cells sorted from blood. The receptor comes from a human donor in good health. For the CDR3, the DNA is TGTGCCAGCAGTTTCGTAGCGGGATCCTACAATGAGCAGTTCTTC. It yields the protein CASSFVAGSYNEQFF.